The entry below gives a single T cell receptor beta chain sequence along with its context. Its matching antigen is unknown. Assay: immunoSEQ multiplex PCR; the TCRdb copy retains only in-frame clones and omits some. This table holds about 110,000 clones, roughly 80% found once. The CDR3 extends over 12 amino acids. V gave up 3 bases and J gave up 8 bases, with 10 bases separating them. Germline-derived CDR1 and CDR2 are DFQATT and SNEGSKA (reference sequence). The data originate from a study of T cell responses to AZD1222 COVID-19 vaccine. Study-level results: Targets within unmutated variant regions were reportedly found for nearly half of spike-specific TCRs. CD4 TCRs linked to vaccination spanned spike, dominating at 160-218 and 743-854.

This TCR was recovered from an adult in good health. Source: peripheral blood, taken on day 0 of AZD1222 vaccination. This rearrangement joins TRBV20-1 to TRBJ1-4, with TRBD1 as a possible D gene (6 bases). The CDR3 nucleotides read TGCAGTGCTAGTAGGGGGTGGGAAAAACTGTTTTTT. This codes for CSASRGWEKLFF.